This TCR beta chain was sequenced during a study of cytomegalovirus exposure and HLA in healthy donors. The CDR3 is 19 amino acids. V was clipped by 7 bases and J by 2 bases; unmatched bases: 14. Findings of the study overall: A later analysis revealed that TCR association rates differed between HLA loci, peaking at DRB1 and bottoming out at HLA-C.

PCR involved 60 Vbeta and 13 Jbeta primers. Produced via immunoSEQ multiplex PCR; TCRdb's table is partial and in-frame only. In the table there are over 150,000 clones, approximately 80% of which are singletons. As to this clone: Its antigen is not known.

The specimen sequenced was PBMCs. The chain carries TRBV23-1 and TRBJ2-3, with 14 bases identical to TRBD2. TRBV23-1 is an ORF for which the function is uncertain. This sequence was found in a man younger than 35 in good health and CMV-seropositive. The CDR3 loop reads CASTQPHRTSGRHTDTQYF. The CDR3 DNA reads TGCGCCAGCACCCAACCCCACAGGACTAGCGGGAGGCACACAGATACGCAGTATTTT.